This entry concerns a single T cell receptor (beta chain). The germline CDR1 and CDR2 sequences are MRHNA and SNTAGT. The CDR3 has 14 amino acids. V lost 6 bases to trimming and J lost 3 bases; unmatched junction nucleotides: 8. TCRdb keeps only in-frame clones here, not all; method: immunoSEQ multiplex PCR. The sample contains approximately 87,000 clones, over 85% of which appear only once. The sample is drawn from a study of control samples from healthy donors and cancer patients. The chain has TRBV6-4 and TRBJ2-7; 7 nucleotides line up with TRBD1. The clonotype originates from a woman aged 40 to 50 with lung cancer. Sequencing used PBMCs. This CDR3 is CASSGDSNFYEQYF. The CDR3 nucleotides read TGTGCCAGCAGCGGGGACAGCAATTTCTACGAGCAGTACTTC.